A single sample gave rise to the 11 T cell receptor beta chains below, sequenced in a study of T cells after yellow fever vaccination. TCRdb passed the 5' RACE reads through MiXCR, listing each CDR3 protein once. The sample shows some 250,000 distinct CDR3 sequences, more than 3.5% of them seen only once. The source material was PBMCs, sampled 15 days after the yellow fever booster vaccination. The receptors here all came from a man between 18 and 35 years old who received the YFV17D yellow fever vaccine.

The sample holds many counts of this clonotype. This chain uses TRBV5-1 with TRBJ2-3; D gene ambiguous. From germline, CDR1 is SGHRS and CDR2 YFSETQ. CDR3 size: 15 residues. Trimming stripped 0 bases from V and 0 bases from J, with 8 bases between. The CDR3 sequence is CASSLVGSSTDTQYF. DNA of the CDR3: TGCGCCAGCAGCTTGGTAGGATCTAGCACAGATACGCAGTATTTT.

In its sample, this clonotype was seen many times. In DNA form, the CDR3 reads TGTGCCAGCAGTCCACAGGTCCCGACTGAAGCTTTCTTT. It encodes CASSPQVPTEAFF. The chain joins TRBV12-3 or TRBV12-4 to TRBJ1-1; perhaps TRBD1 as D (5 bases). The V and J ends lost 5 bases and 5 bases respectively, with 12 bases between them. This CDR3 has 13 residues.

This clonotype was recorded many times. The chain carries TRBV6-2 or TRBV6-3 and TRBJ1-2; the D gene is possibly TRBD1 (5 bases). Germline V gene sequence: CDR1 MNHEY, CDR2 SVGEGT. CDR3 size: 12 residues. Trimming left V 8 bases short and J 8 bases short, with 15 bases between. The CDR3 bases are TGTGCCAGCGCTGCTGGGGGATTCGGCTACACCTTC. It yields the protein CASAAGGFGYTF.

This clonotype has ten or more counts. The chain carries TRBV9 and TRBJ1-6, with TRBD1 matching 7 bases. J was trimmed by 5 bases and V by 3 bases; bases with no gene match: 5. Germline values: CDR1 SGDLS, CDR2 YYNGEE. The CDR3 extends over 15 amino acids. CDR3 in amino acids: CASSGGQTNNSPLHF. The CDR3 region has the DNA TGTGCCAGCAGCGGGGGACAGACAAATAATTCACCCCTCCACTTT.

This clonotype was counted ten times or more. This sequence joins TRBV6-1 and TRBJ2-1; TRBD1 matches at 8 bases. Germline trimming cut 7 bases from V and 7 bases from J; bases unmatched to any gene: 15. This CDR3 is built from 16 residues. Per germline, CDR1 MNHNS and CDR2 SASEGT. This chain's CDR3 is CASIHSGQGWGNEQFF. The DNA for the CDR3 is TGTGCCAGCATCCATTCAGGACAGGGCTGGGGAAATGAGCAGTTCTTC.

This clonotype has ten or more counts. The CDR3 nucleotides read TGTGCCAGCAGCTTACAAGGAGGGCCGGGAAACACAGATACGCAGTATTTT. It encodes CASSLQGGPGNTDTQYF. The gene calls are TRBV7-2 and TRBJ2-3, with a tentative D call TRBD2 (6 bases). There are 17 residues in the CDR3. V lost 2 bases and J lost 2, with 17 bases in between. Germline V gene data show CDR1 as SGHTA and CDR2 as FQGNSA.

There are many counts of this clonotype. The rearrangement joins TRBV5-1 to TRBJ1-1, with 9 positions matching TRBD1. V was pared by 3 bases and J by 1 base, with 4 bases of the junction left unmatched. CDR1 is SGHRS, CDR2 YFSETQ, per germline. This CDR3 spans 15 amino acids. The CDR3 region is CASSWTGATNTEAFF. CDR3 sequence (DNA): TGCGCCAGCAGCTGGACAGGGGCCACGAACACTGAAGCTTTCTTT.

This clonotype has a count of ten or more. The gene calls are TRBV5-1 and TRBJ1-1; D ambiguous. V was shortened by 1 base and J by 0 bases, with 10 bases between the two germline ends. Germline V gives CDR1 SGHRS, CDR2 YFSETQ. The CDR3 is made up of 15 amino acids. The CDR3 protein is CASSLLGPVNTEAFF. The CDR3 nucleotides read TGCGCCAGCAGCTTGTTAGGGCCGGTGAACACTGAAGCTTTCTTT.

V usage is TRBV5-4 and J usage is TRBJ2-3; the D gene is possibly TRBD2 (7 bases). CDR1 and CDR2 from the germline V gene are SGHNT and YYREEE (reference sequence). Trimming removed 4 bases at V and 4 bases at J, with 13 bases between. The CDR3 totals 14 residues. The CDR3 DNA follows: TGTGCCAGCAGCCCGGGGGGCGGCCCAGATACGCAGTATTTT. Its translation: CASSPGGGPDTQYF.

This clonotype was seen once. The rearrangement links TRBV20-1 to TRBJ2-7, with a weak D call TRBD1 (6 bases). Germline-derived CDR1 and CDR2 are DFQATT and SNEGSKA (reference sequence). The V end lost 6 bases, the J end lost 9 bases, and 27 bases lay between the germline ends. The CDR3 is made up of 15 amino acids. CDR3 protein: CSAKERGREGGGQYF. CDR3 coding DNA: TGCAGTGCAAAGGAGAGGGGGAGAGAAGGTGGCGGGCAGTACTTC.

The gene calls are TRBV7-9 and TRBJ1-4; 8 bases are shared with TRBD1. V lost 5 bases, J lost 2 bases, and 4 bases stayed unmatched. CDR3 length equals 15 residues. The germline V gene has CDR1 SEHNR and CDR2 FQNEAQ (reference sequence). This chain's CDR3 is CASSPRQGTNEKLFF. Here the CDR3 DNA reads TGTGCCAGCAGCCCCCGACAGGGGACTAATGAAAAACTGTTTTTT.